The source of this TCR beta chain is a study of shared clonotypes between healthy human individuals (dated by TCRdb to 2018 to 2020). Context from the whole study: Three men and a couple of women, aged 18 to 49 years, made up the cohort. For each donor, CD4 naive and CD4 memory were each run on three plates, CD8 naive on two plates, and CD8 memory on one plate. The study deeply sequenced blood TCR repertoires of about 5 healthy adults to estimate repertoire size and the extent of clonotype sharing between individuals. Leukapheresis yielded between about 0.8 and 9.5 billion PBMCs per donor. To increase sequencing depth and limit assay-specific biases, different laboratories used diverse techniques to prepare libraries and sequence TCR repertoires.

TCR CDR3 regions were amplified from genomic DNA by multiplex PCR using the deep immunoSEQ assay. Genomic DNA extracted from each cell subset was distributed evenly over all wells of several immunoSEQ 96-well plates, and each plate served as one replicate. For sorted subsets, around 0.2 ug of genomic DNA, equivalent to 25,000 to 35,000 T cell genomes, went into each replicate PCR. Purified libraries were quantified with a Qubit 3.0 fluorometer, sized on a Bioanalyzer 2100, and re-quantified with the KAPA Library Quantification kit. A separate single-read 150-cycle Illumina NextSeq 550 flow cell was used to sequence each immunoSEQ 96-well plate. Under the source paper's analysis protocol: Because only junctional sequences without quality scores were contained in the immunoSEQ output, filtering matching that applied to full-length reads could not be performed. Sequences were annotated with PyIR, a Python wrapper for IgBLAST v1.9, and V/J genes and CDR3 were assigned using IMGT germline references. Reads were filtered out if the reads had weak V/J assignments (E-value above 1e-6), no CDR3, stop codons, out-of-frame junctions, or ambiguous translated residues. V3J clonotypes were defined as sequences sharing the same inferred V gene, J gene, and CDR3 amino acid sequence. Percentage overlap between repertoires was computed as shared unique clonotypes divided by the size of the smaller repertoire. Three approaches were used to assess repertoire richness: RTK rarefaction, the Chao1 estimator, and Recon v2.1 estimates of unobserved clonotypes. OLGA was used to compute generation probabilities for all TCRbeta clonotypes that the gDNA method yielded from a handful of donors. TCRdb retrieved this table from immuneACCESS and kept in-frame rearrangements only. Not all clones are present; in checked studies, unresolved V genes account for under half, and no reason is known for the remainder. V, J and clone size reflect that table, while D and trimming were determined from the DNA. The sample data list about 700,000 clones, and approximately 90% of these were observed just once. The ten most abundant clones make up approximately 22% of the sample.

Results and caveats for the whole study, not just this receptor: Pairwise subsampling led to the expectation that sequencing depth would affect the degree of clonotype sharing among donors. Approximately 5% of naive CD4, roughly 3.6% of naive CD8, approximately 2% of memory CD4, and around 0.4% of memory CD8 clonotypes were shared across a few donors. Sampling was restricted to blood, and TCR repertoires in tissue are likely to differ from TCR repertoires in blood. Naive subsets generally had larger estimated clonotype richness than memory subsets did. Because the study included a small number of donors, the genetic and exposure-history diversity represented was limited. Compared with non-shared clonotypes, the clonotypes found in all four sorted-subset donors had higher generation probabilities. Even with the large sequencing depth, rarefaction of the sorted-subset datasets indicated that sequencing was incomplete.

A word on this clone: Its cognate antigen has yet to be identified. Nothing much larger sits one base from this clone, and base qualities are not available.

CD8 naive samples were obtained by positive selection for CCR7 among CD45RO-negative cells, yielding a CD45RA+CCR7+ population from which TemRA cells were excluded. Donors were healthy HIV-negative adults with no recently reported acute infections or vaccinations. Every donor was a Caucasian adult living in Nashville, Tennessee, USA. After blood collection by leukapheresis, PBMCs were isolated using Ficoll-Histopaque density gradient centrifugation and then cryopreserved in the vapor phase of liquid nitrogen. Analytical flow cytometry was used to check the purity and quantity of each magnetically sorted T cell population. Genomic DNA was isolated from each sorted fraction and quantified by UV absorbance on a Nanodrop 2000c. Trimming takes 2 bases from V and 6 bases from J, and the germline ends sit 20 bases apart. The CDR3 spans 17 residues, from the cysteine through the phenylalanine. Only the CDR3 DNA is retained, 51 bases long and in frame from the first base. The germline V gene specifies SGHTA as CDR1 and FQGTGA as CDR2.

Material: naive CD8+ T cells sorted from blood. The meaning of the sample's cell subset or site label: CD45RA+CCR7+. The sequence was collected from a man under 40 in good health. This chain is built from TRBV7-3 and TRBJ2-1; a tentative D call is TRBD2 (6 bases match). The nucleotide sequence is TGTGCCAGCAGCTTAGGTGTCGCGCGGGATTTTGGCAATGAGCAGTTCTTC. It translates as CASSLGVARDFGNEQFF.